The present TCR beta chain was sequenced within a study of cytomegalovirus exposure and HLA in healthy donors. Whole-study context: Later analysis reported that the roughly 120 validation repertoires shared the platform of the 650 to 700 first-cohort repertoires. Whole-study results and caveats: Later, an analysis found that TCR clusters from the first cohort tended to co-occur in the approximately 130 validation repertoires. Roughly 170 TCR beta chains were listed as cytomegalovirus-associated.

Comments on this clone: Its antigen is not identified.

The method was immunoSEQ multiplex PCR; TCRdb's version includes in-frame clones alone and lacks a portion of them. Of some 150,000 clones listed, roughly nine tenths are singletons. A 120-subject validation cohort, separate from the approximately 700-subject first cohort, supplied the donors. What was sequenced was PBMCs. The TCR comes from a young man in good health and CMV-seropositive.

The CDR3 spells CASSPPMRQGMNTEAFF. The CDR3 DNA reads TGTGCCAGCTCACCACCGATGAGACAGGGTATGAACACTGAAGCTTTCTTT. The rearrangement links TRBV18 to TRBJ1-1, with 7 bases fitting TRBD1. The germline gives CDR1 KGHSH, CDR2 LQKENI. Trimming at V came to 0 bases and at J to 0 bases, leaving 7 bases not matched to a gene. The CDR3 is made up of 17 amino acids.